This record looks at one T cell receptor (beta chain) sequence and its context. The data stem from a study of CD4+ T cells in melanoma. Sequenced by immunoSEQ multiplex PCR; TCRdb stores in-frame clones only, minus some. The data show roughly 15,000 clones, around 68% seen once. The length of the CDR3 is 16 residues. Germline V gene lookup returns CDR1 MNHEY and CDR2 SMNVEV (reference sequence). V dropped 5 bases and J dropped 2; count of bases not matched to a gene: 8. Sequenced input: cells from a culture (not recorded whether cultured in vitro). This rearrangement joins TRBV27 to TRBJ2-7, with 11 bases identical to TRBD2. The clonotype comes from a human donor with melanoma. The CDR3 coding sequence is TGTGCCAGCAGTAGGACCGGGACTAGCGGCCCCTACGAGCAGTACTTC. This encodes CASSRTGTSGPYEQYF.